This TCR beta chain was identified during a study of blood T cell repertoires in COVID-19. Study-wide context: Acute and convalescent COVID-19 samples came from the United States, Italy and Spain. PBMCs, B-cell-depleted T cells, or T cells were the source of the cDNA or gDNA that made up the material.

Looked up from germline, CDR1 is SEHNR and CDR2 is FQNEAQ (reference sequence). V shed 0 bases and J 9 bases; nucleotides not matched to a gene: 5. This CDR3 spans 15 amino acids. Per the study methods: Reference gene primer amplification gave nucleated cell count estimates. Profiling relied on immunoSEQ multiplex PCR, and the TCRdb table lists in-frame clones only, not all of them. V, J and clone size are taken as reported in that table, and D and trimming were inferred from the DNA itself. Here the sample spans 120,000 or so clones, around four fifths being singletons. This TCR derives from an elderly man with active or convalescent COVID-19. This chain joins TRBV7-9 and TRBJ2-6, with 7 bases that match TRBD2. The sample taken for sequencing was peripheral blood. The CDR3 sequence: CASSLAGRGGNVLTF. CDR3 nucleotides: TGTGCCAGCAGCTTAGCTGGGAGGGGAGGCAACGTCCTGACTTTC.